This T cell receptor beta chain derives from a study of blood T cell repertoires in COVID-19. Using immunoSEQ multiplex PCR, the repertoire was profiled, and TCRdb retains in-frame clones only, with some absent. Of tens of thousands of clones listed, about 90% are singletons. Trimming left V 5 bases short and J 2 bases short, with 10 bases between. This CDR3 comprises 13 residues. Germline lookup yields CDR1 MNHEY and CDR2 SVGEGT. This clone came up once. The chain links TRBV6-2 or TRBV6-3 to TRBJ2-7; D is possibly TRBD2 (6 bases). The TCR sequence derives from a woman aged 45-60 years with COVID-19, enrolled during active disease. The sequenced sample consisted of peripheral blood. The CDR3 region is CASSRGGAYEQYF. For the CDR3, the DNA is TGTGCCAGCAGTCGCGGCGGGGCCTACGAGCAGTACTTC.